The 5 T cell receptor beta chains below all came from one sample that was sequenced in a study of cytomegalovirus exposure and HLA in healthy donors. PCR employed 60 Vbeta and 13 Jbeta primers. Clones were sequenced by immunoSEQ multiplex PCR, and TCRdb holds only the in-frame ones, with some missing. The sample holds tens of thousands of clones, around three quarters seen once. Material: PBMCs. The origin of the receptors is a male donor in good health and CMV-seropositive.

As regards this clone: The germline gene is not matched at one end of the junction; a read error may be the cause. CDR3 bases: TGTGCCAGCAGAGAAGGGTATGGACAGGACTACACCGGGGAGCTGTTTTTT. This translates into CASREGYGQDYTGELFF. J is TRBJ2-2 and V is TRBV6-1; 7 bases agree with TRBD1. Per germline, CDR1 MNHNS and CDR2 SASEGT. CDR3 length: 17 residues.

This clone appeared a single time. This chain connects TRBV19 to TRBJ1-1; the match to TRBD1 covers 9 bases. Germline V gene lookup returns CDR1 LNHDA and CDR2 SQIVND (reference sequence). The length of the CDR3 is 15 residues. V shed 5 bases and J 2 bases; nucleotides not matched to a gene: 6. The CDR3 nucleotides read TGTGCCAGTAGTTTAGGGGGACAGGGAAACACTGAAGCTTTCTTT. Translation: CASSLGGQGNTEAFF.

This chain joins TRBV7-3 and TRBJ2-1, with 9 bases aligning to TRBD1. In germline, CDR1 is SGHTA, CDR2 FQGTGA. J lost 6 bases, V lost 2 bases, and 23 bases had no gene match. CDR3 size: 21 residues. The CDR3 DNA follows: TGTGCCAGCAGCTTACTGCCCAAGGTTCTGCGTTCGGGACAGGGTACCAATGAGCAGTTCTTC. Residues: CASSLLPKVLRSGQGTNEQFF.

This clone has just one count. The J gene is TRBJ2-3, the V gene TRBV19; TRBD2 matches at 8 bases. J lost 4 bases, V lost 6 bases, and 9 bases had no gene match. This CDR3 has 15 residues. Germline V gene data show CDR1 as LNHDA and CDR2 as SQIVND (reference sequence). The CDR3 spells CASRSGGGQADTQYF. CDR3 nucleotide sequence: TGTGCCAGTAGATCGGGCGGGGGGCAGGCAGATACGCAGTATTTT.

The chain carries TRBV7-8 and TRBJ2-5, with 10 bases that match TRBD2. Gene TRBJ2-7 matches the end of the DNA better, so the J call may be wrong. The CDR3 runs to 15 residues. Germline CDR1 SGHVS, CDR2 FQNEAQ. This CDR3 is CASSLSSGGSYEQYF. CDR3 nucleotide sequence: TGTGCCAGCAGCCTATCTAGCGGGGGATCCTACGAGCAGTACTTC.